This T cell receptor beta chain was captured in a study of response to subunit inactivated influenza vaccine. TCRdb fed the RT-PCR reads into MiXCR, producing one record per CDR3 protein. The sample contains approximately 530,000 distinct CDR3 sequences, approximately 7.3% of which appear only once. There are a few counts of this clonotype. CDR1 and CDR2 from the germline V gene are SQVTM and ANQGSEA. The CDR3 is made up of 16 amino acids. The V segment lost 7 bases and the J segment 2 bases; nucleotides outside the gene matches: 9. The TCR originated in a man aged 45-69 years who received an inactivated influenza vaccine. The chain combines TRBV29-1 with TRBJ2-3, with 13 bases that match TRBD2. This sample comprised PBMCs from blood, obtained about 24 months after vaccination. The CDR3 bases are TGCAGCGCCGCAATGACTAGCGGGGGGACCACAGATACGCAGTATTTT. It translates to CSAAMTSGGTTDTQYF.